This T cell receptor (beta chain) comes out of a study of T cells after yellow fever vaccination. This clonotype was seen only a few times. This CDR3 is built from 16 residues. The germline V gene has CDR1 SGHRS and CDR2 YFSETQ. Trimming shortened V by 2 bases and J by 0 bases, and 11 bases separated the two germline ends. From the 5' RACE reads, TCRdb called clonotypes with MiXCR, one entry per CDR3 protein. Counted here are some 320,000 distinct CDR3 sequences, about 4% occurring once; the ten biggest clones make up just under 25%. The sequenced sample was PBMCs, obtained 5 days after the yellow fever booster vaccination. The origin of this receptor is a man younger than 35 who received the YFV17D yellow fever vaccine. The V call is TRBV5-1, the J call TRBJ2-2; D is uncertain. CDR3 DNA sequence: TGCGCCAGCAGCTTCAAAATACCCGCGAACACCGGGGAGCTGTTTTTT. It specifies CASSFKIPANTGELFF.